This is a list of T cell receptor beta chains from one sample in a study of T cell responses to AZD1222 COVID-19 vaccine. The assay was immunoSEQ multiplex PCR, and TCRdb's table has in-frame clones only and misses some. The data hold 80,000 to 100,000 clones, with approximately 85% observed a single time. The material was peripheral blood, obtained 28 days after the second AZD1222 dose. All receptors derive from an adult who received the AZD1222 COVID-19 vaccine. The CDR3 runs from the conserved cysteine through the conserved F or W. The D gene is left open where the match is weak. The size of a clone is reported for some rows only, either as once, few or many, or as a class for expanded clones.

d_call: TRBD1; clone_size: NA; j_call: TRBJ1-4; v_call: TRBV5-1; cdr3_aa: CASSLDLQGAGEKLFF; cdr3_nt: TGCGCCAGCAGCTTGGACCTACAGGGGGCGGGCGAAAAACTGTTTTTT
d_call: NA; clone_size: NA; j_call: TRBJ2-4; v_call: TRBV5-1; cdr3_aa: CASSLGETKNIQYF; cdr3_nt: TGCGCCAGCAGCCTGGGCGAAACCAAAAACATTCAGTACTTC
d_call: NA; clone_size: NA; j_call: TRBJ1-6; v_call: TRBV30; cdr3_aa: CAWSTLVGAPLHF; cdr3_nt: TGTGCCTGGAGTACCCTGGTAGGGGCACCCCTCCACTTT
d_call: TRBD2; clone_size: few; j_call: TRBJ2-3; v_call: TRBV9; cdr3_aa: CASSPRGQMREISDTQYF; cdr3_nt: TGTGCCAGCAGCCCCCGGGGCCAGATGCGGGAGATCTCAGATACGCAGTATTTT
d_call: NA; clone_size: NA; j_call: TRBJ1-6; v_call: TRBV27; cdr3_aa: CASSLSGGAYNSPLHF; cdr3_nt: TGTGCCAGCAGCTTATCTGGGGGCGCCTATAATTCACCCCTCCACTTT
d_call: NA; clone_size: NA; j_call: TRBJ2-2; v_call: TRBV13; cdr3_aa: CASSFGVDGELFF; cdr3_nt: TGTGCCAGCAGCTTTGGGGTAGACGGGGAGCTGTTTTTT
d_call: TRBD1; clone_size: few; j_call: TRBJ2-7; v_call: TRBV25-1; cdr3_aa: CASRPGTGVVAYEQYF; cdr3_nt: TGTGCCAGCAGGCCCGGGACAGGGGTTGTGGCCTACGAGCAGTACTTC
d_call: NA; clone_size: medium-sized; j_call: TRBJ1-6; v_call: TRBV6-5; cdr3_aa: CASSYLQGNSPLHF; cdr3_nt: TGTGCCAGCAGTTACTTGCAGGGTAATTCACCCCTCCACTTT
d_call: NA; clone_size: NA; j_call: TRBJ2-3; v_call: TRBV4-2; cdr3_aa: CASSQEWRDTQYF; cdr3_nt: TGTGCCAGCAGCCAAGAGTGGAGAGATACGCAGTATTTT
d_call: NA; clone_size: few; j_call: TRBJ2-3; v_call: TRBV19; cdr3_aa: CASSIVADTQYF; cdr3_nt: TGTGCCAGTAGTATAGTGGCAGATACGCAGTATTTT
d_call: TRBD1; clone_size: NA; j_call: TRBJ1-1; v_call: TRBV5-6; cdr3_aa: CASSLQGRNTEAFF; cdr3_nt: TGTGCCAGCAGCTTACAGGGGCGGAACACTGAAGCTTTCTTT
d_call: NA; clone_size: once; j_call: TRBJ2-1; v_call: TRBV2; cdr3_aa: CASTGGSSSYNEQFF; cdr3_nt: TGTGCCAGCACGGGCGGCTCCAGCTCCTACAATGAGCAGTTCTTC
d_call: NA; clone_size: NA; j_call: TRBJ1-4; v_call: TRBV28; cdr3_aa: CASSFATNNEKLFF; cdr3_nt: TGTGCCAGCAGTTTCGCCACAAATAATGAAAAACTGTTTTTT
d_call: NA; clone_size: few; j_call: TRBJ2-2; v_call: TRBV19; cdr3_aa: CASRQGQASGELFF; cdr3_nt: TGTGCCAGTAGACAGGGTCAGGCCAGCGGGGAGCTGTTTTTT
d_call: NA; clone_size: NA; j_call: TRBJ2-7; v_call: TRBV6-2/TRBV6-3; cdr3_aa: CASSSIGAHYEQYF; cdr3_nt: TGTGCCAGCAGTTCCATCGGGGCCCACTACGAGCAGTACTTC
d_call: TRBD2; clone_size: many; j_call: TRBJ2-2; v_call: TRBV6-5; cdr3_aa: CASSYRGAGELFF; cdr3_nt: TGTGCCAGCAGTTACCGGGGGGCCGGGGAGCTGTTTTTT
d_call: NA; clone_size: once; j_call: TRBJ2-1; v_call: TRBV6-6; cdr3_aa: CASTLTSRAEQFF; cdr3_nt: TGTGCCAGCACCCTAACTAGTAGGGCTGAGCAGTTCTTC
d_call: NA; clone_size: NA; j_call: TRBJ2-3; v_call: TRBV28; cdr3_aa: CASSPGLTDTQYF; cdr3_nt: TGTGCCAGCAGCCCGGGGCTCACAGATACGCAGTATTTT
d_call: TRBD2; clone_size: few; j_call: TRBJ2-5; v_call: TRBV4-3; cdr3_aa: CASSQDRGLAGAPGETQYF; cdr3_nt: TGCGCCAGCAGCCAAGATAGGGGACTAGCGGGAGCCCCGGGGGAGACCCAGTACTTC
d_call: NA; clone_size: NA; j_call: TRBJ1-5; v_call: TRBV2; cdr3_aa: CASSVWLPRGNQPQHF; cdr3_nt: TGTGCCAGCAGTGTTTGGCTCCCTCGGGGCAATCAGCCCCAGCATTTT
d_call: NA; clone_size: NA; j_call: TRBJ2-2; v_call: TRBV7-9; cdr3_aa: CASTRGSGELFF; cdr3_nt: TGTGCCAGCACCCGGGGATCCGGGGAGCTGTTTTTT
d_call: TRBD1; clone_size: many; j_call: TRBJ2-2; v_call: TRBV27; cdr3_aa: CASSPRTGYTGELFF; cdr3_nt: TGTGCCAGCAGTCCCCGGACAGGTTACACCGGGGAGCTGTTTTTT
d_call: TRBD2; clone_size: NA; j_call: TRBJ2-7; v_call: TRBV11-3; cdr3_aa: CASTWTSGSYEQYF; cdr3_nt: TGTGCCAGCACCTGGACTAGCGGGAGTTACGAGCAGTACTTC
d_call: TRBD2; clone_size: NA; j_call: TRBJ2-7; v_call: TRBV19; cdr3_aa: CASSIIPQTAGETYEQYF; cdr3_nt: TGTGCCAGTAGTATAATCCCCCAAACGGCGGGAGAGACCTACGAGCAGTACTTC
d_call: NA; clone_size: NA; j_call: TRBJ2-5; v_call: TRBV6-1; cdr3_aa: CASSELQGSKETQYF; cdr3_nt: TGTGCCAGCAGTGAACTCCAGGGATCGAAAGAGACCCAGTACTTC
d_call: TRBD2; clone_size: NA; j_call: TRBJ2-3; v_call: TRBV19; cdr3_aa: CASSIGGIGIPTQYF; cdr3_nt: TGTGCCAGTAGTATCGGGGGGATCGGGATACCTACGCAGTATTTT
d_call: NA; clone_size: NA; j_call: TRBJ2-5; v_call: TRBV7-2; cdr3_aa: CASSRTEGETQYF; cdr3_nt: TGTGCCAGCAGCAGGACGGAGGGGGAGACCCAGTACTTC
d_call: NA; clone_size: many; j_call: TRBJ1-4; v_call: TRBV6-4; cdr3_aa: CASSALNEKLFF; cdr3_nt: TGTGCCAGCAGTGCCCTAAATGAAAAACTGTTTTTT
d_call: NA; clone_size: NA; j_call: TRBJ2-7; v_call: TRBV7-9; cdr3_aa: CASSPSGDSYEQYF; cdr3_nt: TGTGCCAGCAGCCCCTCCGGGGATTCCTACGAGCAGTACTTC
d_call: TRBD1; clone_size: once; j_call: TRBJ1-2; v_call: TRBV4-2; cdr3_aa: CASSQDVPGQGRYTF; cdr3_nt: TGTGCCAGCAGCCAAGATGTTCCGGGACAGGGCCGCTACACCTTC
d_call: NA; clone_size: NA; j_call: TRBJ1-1; v_call: TRBV7-9; cdr3_aa: CASSLLGGGKDEAFF; cdr3_nt: TGTGCCAGCAGCCTCTTAGGCGGAGGGAAGGATGAAGCTTTCTTT
d_call: NA; clone_size: few; j_call: TRBJ1-1; v_call: TRBV4-1; cdr3_aa: CASSQDGTGRTEAFF; cdr3_nt: TGCGCCAGCAGCCAAGATGGAACAGGGAGGACTGAAGCTTTCTTT
d_call: TRBD2; clone_size: NA; j_call: TRBJ2-3; v_call: TRBV5-1; cdr3_aa: CASSLAGTSGADTQYF; cdr3_nt: TGCGCCAGCAGCTTGGCCGGGACTAGCGGGGCGGATACGCAGTATTTT
d_call: NA; clone_size: NA; j_call: TRBJ1-1; v_call: TRBV11-3; cdr3_aa: CASSSPGGSQGNTEAFF; cdr3_nt: TGTGCCAGCAGCTCGCCGGGGGGATCACAGGGGAACACTGAAGCTTTCTTT
d_call: TRBD1; clone_size: NA; j_call: TRBJ1-5; v_call: TRBV6-2/TRBV6-3; cdr3_aa: CASSRRQGDSNQPQHF; cdr3_nt: TGTGCCAGCAGCCGTCGACAGGGAGATAGCAATCAGCCCCAGCATTTT
d_call: NA; clone_size: NA; j_call: TRBJ1-2; v_call: TRBV4-2; cdr3_aa: CASSPDLQPNYGYTF; cdr3_nt: TGTGCCAGCAGCCCGGACCTCCAACCTAACTATGGCTACACCTTC
d_call: TRBD1; clone_size: NA; j_call: TRBJ1-2; v_call: TRBV7-2; cdr3_aa: CASSLVGTAGLGYTF; cdr3_nt: TGTGCCAGCAGCTTAGTAGGGACAGCGGGTCTGGGCTACACCTTC
d_call: NA; clone_size: once; j_call: TRBJ2-1; v_call: TRBV16; cdr3_aa: CASSQSSPPGNEQFF; cdr3_nt: TGTGCCAGCAGCCAATCCTCCCCCCCGGGCAATGAGCAGTTCTTC
d_call: NA; clone_size: NA; j_call: TRBJ1-4; v_call: TRBV10-2; cdr3_aa: CASRASSNEKLFF; cdr3_nt: TGCGCCAGCAGAGCCAGCTCTAATGAAAAACTGTTTTTT
d_call: NA; clone_size: NA; j_call: TRBJ2-7; v_call: TRBV28; cdr3_aa: CASSRPPRSSYEQYF; cdr3_nt: TGTGCCAGCTCACGCCCCCCTAGGAGCTCCTACGAGCAGTACTTC
d_call: NA; clone_size: NA; j_call: TRBJ2-4; v_call: TRBV27; cdr3_aa: CASSPGNIQYF; cdr3_nt: TGTGCCAGCAGCCCCGGGAACATTCAGTACTTC
d_call: NA; clone_size: NA; j_call: TRBJ1-1; v_call: TRBV10-1; cdr3_aa: CASSTGDTEAFF; cdr3_nt: TGCGCCAGCAGTACCGGGGACACTGAAGCTTTCTTT
d_call: TRBD2; clone_size: NA; j_call: TRBJ2-3; v_call: TRBV7-3; cdr3_aa: CASSSLLAGAVADTQYF; cdr3_nt: TGTGCCAGCAGCTCTCTCCTAGCGGGAGCGGTCGCAGATACGCAGTATTTT
d_call: NA; clone_size: once; j_call: TRBJ1-2; v_call: TRBV4-3; cdr3_aa: CASSQGAGSDYGYTF; cdr3_nt: TGCGCCAGCAGCCAAGGGGCAGGGAGTGACTATGGCTACACCTTC
d_call: NA; clone_size: NA; j_call: TRBJ1-1; v_call: TRBV7-8; cdr3_aa: CASSLDWGRRTEAFF; cdr3_nt: TGTGCCAGCAGCTTAGACTGGGGGCGCCGAACTGAAGCTTTCTTT
d_call: NA; clone_size: NA; j_call: TRBJ2-5; v_call: TRBV3-1/TRBV3-2; cdr3_aa: CASSQGFVAETQYF; cdr3_nt: TGTGCCAGCAGCCAAGGATTCGTCGCAGAGACCCAGTACTTC
d_call: NA; clone_size: NA; j_call: TRBJ1-2; v_call: TRBV19; cdr3_aa: CASSMTLLNHGYTF; cdr3_nt: TGTGCCAGTAGTATGACCCTGCTCAACCATGGCTACACCTTC
d_call: NA; clone_size: once; j_call: TRBJ1-1; v_call: TRBV3-1/TRBV3-2; cdr3_aa: CASSQDSFYNTEAFF; cdr3_nt: TGTGCCAGCAGCCAAGATAGCTTCTACAACACTGAAGCTTTCTTT
d_call: NA; clone_size: NA; j_call: TRBJ1-2; v_call: TRBV5-8; cdr3_aa: CASSLVKGEPNYGYTF; cdr3_nt: TGTGCCAGCAGCTTGGTTAAGGGGGAACCCAACTATGGCTACACCTTC
d_call: TRBD1; clone_size: NA; j_call: TRBJ1-4; v_call: TRBV7-6; cdr3_aa: CASSAQQGVEWLFF; cdr3_nt: TGTGCCAGCAGCGCCCAACAGGGGGTCGAATGGCTGTTTTTT
d_call: TRBD1; clone_size: NA; j_call: TRBJ1-2; v_call: TRBV6-2/TRBV6-3; cdr3_aa: CASSNDRGYGYTF; cdr3_nt: TGTGCCAGCAGCAATGACAGGGGGTATGGCTACACCTTC
d_call: NA; clone_size: NA; j_call: TRBJ2-1; v_call: TRBV28; cdr3_aa: CASRTGSYVEQFF; cdr3_nt: TGTGCCAGCAGGACAGGTTCGTATGTTGAGCAGTTCTTC
d_call: NA; clone_size: NA; j_call: TRBJ1-1; v_call: TRBV3-1/TRBV3-2; cdr3_aa: CASSQDWGASRGAVGEAFF; cdr3_nt: TGTGCCAGCAGCCAAGATTGGGGCGCTTCAAGGGGCGCGGTGGGTGAAGCTTTCTTT
d_call: NA; clone_size: NA; j_call: TRBJ2-7; v_call: TRBV14; cdr3_aa: CASSQERRRQTRDEQYF; cdr3_nt: TGTGCCAGCAGCCAAGAGCGTCGCCGCCAAACTAGAGACGAGCAGTACTTC
d_call: NA; clone_size: NA; j_call: TRBJ1-6; v_call: TRBV11-3; cdr3_aa: CASSSGPGMDSPLHF; cdr3_nt: TGTGCCAGCAGTTCCGGACCGGGGATGGATTCACCCCTCCACTTT